This TCR beta chain originates from a study of Ad26.COV2.S vaccination and SARS-CoV-2 variants. Study-level results: Spike-specific CD8+ and CD4+ T cell responses reportedly showed substantial breadth after vaccination. Placebo recipients showed lower spike-specific TCR breadth than vaccinees. Researchers reported similar non-spike TCR breadth in vaccine and placebo recipients. The TCR breadth and depth analyses may have understated or missed part of the total T cell responses.

Deletions cut 2 bases from V and 8 bases from J, with 7 bases between. The CDR3 runs 12 residues. CDR1 is SEHNR, CDR2 FQNEAQ, per germline (reference sequence). Here immunoSEQ multiplex PCR was the method, and the copy in TCRdb shows in-frame clones only, minus some. The sample includes 45,000 or so clones, 65% to 90% of them seen just once. For this clone: Its specificity is not known.

The origin of this receptor is a human donor who had recovered from COVID-19. The J gene is TRBJ2-4, the V gene TRBV7-9; D call uncertain. The sample consisted of peripheral blood, taken after recovery from COVID-19. The CDR3 spells CASSLTTDIQYF. The CDR3 nucleotides are TGTGCCAGCAGCTTAACTACTGACATTCAGTACTTC.